A selection of T cell receptor beta chains follows, all from one sample in a study of technical replicates of blood from several donors. Here immunoSEQ multiplex PCR was the method, and the copy in TCRdb shows in-frame clones only, minus some. The sample lists around 73,000 clones, roughly nine tenths occurring once. Material: PBMCs. These TCRs come from a human donor in good health. Some clones in this sample may be carry-over from other donors' samples. CDR3s include the opening cysteine and the closing phenylalanine or tryptophan.

>TRBV30|TRBJ2-7
CAWSLGLRHEQYF
>TRBV11-2|TRBJ2-7
CASSSRGQGIHEQYF
>TRBV4-1|TRBJ2-5
CASSRGGEETQYF
>TRBV4-2|TRBJ2-3
CASSQELAGGHDTQYF
>TRBV4-2|TRBJ2-1
CASSQDRGPGTSGYNEQFF
>TRBV6-6|TRBJ2-5
CASTRAARFETQYF
>TRBV5-6|TRBJ2-7
CASSPVGQGAGEQYF
>TRBV9|TRBJ2-2
CASSPSGRANTGELFF
>TRBV6-1|TRBJ1-4
CASSGGQFGGEKLFF
>TRBV5-1|TRBJ2-5
CASSLGQPEFLVGQETQYF
>TRBV23-1|TRBJ2-2
CASSSEVGSGELFF
>TRBV19|TRBJ1-1
CASITGGTEAFF
>TRBV25-1|TRBJ2-2
CASSEGRGTTGELFF
>TRBV10-3|TRBJ1-1
CAISTTGQVVEAFF
>TRBV9|TRBJ1-3
CASSSGQRGNTIYF
>TRBV5-1|TRBJ2-5
CASSLGGRAAETQYF
>TRBV6-5|TRBJ1-1
CASSYSRGTEAFF
>TRBV5-6|TRBJ2-1
CASSLGGVVAFF
>TRBV10-2|TRBJ2-5
CASRKRDLQETQYF
>TRBV4-3|TRBJ1-2
CASSQEVGQGGANYGYTF
>TRBV11-1|TRBJ1-2
CASSLTYGTHYGYTF
>TRBV12-5|TRBJ2-3
CASGLGGGGDTQYF
>TRBV6-5|TRBJ2-7
CASSKREEGYEQYF
>TRBV7-2|TRBJ1-5
CASSSGTGLHSNQPQHF
>TRBV18|TRBJ1-2
CASSRDGSYGYTF
>TRBV27|TRBJ1-2
CASGTGTLYGYTF
>TRBV5-6|TRBJ1-6
CASSWTGFAGPLHF
>TRBV5-1|TRBJ2-1
CASSFGLPLSEQFF
>TRBV10-3|TRBJ2-7
CAIMQGQGNEQYF
>TRBV5-1|TRBJ2-5
CASFDPGMGETQYF
>TRBV30|TRBJ1-2
CAWIKGRDGGYTF
>TRBV7-6|TRBJ2-1
CASSADHYNEQFF
>TRBV21-1|TRBJ2-1
CASSKDKGQGATYNEQFF
>TRBV7-3|TRBJ2-1
CASSPTGGAGNEQFF
>TRBV5-4|TRBJ1-1
CASSLAVRNTEAFF
>TRBV5-1|TRBJ1-1
CASSLQGNTEAFF
>TRBV7-9|TRBJ1-1
CASSLEGHYTEAFF
>TRBV27|TRBJ1-2
CASSSSGLGGYTF
>TRBV25-1|TRBJ1-1
CASSEPTATGALFF
>TRBV6-6|TRBJ1-5
CASSSQTGTGDQPQHF
>TRBV4-2|TRBJ2-5
CASSQGTRGGETQYF
>TRBV7-3|TRBJ1-1
CASSLAGTGVAEAFF
>TRBV19|TRBJ2-7
CASSWDRESYEQYF
>TRBV6-5|TRBJ1-2
CASTDSGSRGYTF
>TRBV6-6|TRBJ1-5
CASSQDRGHQPQHF
>TRBV6-1|TRBJ2-2
CASSEWTHTGELFF
>TRBV11-2|TRBJ2-3
CASSLGSGRALTDTQYF
>TRBV30|TRBJ2-5
CAWGREIQETQYF
>TRBV5-6|TRBJ2-7
CASSFSGEQYF
>TRBV7-3|TRBJ2-3
CASSFGTGRNTQYF
>TRBV18|TRBJ2-5
CASSPPNRQETQYF
>TRBV6-4|TRBJ2-1
CAILDPPRGYYNEQFF
>TRBV30|TRBJ2-1
CAWSPLAENLQWQFF
>TRBV2|TRBJ1-3
CASRRDSDRGIGNTIYF
>TRBV29-1|TRBJ1-2
CSADDRGQTYGYTF
>TRBV2|TRBJ1-3
CASSDGIGRASGNTIYF
>TRBV19|TRBJ2-3
CASSGPGQGTDTQYF
>TRBV7-3|TRBJ2-1
CASSKKTSASYNEQFF
>TRBV27|TRBJ1-3
CASSSIGTGGNTIYF
>TRBV27|TRBJ1-5
CASRVGQGKEQPQHF